This T cell receptor beta chain is from a study of blood T cell repertoires in COVID-19. Repertoires were generated with immunoSEQ multiplex PCR, while TCRdb's copy carries only in-frame clones and drops some. The table includes approximately 160,000 clones, approximately 90% detected once. V shed 3 bases and J 9 bases; nucleotides not matched to a gene: 11. The CDR3 runs to 15 residues. In germline, CDR1 is SGDLS, CDR2 YYNGEE. The source of this sequence is a man aged 50-60 years with acute or convalescent COVID-19. The V gene is TRBV9, the J gene TRBJ2-1, with 8 bases matching TRBD2. The sample taken for sequencing was peripheral blood. CDR3 residues: CASSARTSLVTEQFF. The CDR3 DNA follows: TGTGCCAGCAGCGCTCGGACTAGCCTAGTTACTGAGCAGTTCTTC. The variable domain in full, with the rest retrieved from reference TRBV9 and TRBJ2-1, is DSGVTQTPKHLITATGQRVTLRCSPRSGDLSVYWYQQSLDQGLQFLIQYYNGEERAKGNILERFSAQQFPDLHSELNLSSLELGDSALYFCASSARTSLVTEQFFGPGTRLTVL.